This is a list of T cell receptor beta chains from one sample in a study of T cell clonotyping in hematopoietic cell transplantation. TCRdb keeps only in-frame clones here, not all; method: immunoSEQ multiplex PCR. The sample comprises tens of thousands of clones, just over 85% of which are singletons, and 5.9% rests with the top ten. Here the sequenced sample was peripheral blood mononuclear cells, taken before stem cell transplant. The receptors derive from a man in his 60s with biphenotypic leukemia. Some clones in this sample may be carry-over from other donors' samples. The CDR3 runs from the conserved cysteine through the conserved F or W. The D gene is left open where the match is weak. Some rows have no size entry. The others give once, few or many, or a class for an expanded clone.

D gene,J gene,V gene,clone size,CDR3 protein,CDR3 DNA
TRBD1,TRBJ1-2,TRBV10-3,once,CAISGTGNPGYTF,TGTGCCATCAGTGGGACAGGGAATCCTGGCTACACCTTC
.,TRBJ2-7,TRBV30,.,CAWSATGPYEQYF,TGTGCCTGGAGTGCGACAGGCCCCTACGAGCAGTACTTC
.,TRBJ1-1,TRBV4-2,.,CASSQARNTEAFF,TGTGCCAGCAGCCAAGCAAGGAACACTGAAGCTTTCTTT
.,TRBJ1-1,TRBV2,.,CASRPQGLVSEAFF,TGTGCCAGCAGGCCTCAAGGGCTAGTTTCTGAAGCTTTCTTT
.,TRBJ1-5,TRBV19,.,CASNRANQPQHF,TGTGCCAGTAACAGGGCCAATCAGCCCCAGCATTTT
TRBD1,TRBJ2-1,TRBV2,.,CASSYDRGNEQFF,TGTGCCAGCAGCTACGACAGGGGCAATGAGCAGTTCTTC
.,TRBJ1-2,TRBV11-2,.,CASSERGAQSYTF,TGTGCCAGCAGCGAGCGGGGGGCGCAAAGCTACACCTTC
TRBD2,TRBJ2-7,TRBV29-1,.,CSVFLAGNYEQYF,TGCAGCGTTTTCCTAGCGGGTAACTACGAGCAGTACTTC
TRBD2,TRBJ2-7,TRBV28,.,CASSHRGGSSYEQYF,TGTGCCAGCAGCCATAGGGGCGGGAGCTCCTACGAGCAGTACTTC
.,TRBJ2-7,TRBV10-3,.,CAITSDTPYEQYF,TGTGCCATCACCTCGGACACCCCCTACGAGCAGTACTTC
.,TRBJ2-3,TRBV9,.,CASSVESTSLRGDTQYF,TGTGCCAGCAGCGTAGAATCCACTTCTCTCCGAGGAGATACGCAGTATTTT
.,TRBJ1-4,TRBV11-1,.,CASSNSGEKLFF,TGTGCCAGCAGCAACTCGGGGGAAAAACTGTTTTTT
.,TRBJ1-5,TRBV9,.,CASSVSSSDQPQHF,TGTGCCAGCAGCGTATCTTCGTCCGATCAGCCCCAGCATTTT
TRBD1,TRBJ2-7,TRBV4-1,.,CASSQGDRGREQYF,TGCGCCAGCAGCCAAGGAGACAGGGGTCGCGAGCAGTACTTC
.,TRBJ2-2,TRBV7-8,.,CASSPPRAQTWGELFF,TGTGCCAGCAGCCCGCCCCGGGCACAGACCTGGGGGGAGCTGTTTTTT
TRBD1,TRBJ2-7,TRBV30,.,CAWMVQGGYEQYF,TGTGCCTGGATGGTACAGGGGGGCTACGAGCAGTACTTC